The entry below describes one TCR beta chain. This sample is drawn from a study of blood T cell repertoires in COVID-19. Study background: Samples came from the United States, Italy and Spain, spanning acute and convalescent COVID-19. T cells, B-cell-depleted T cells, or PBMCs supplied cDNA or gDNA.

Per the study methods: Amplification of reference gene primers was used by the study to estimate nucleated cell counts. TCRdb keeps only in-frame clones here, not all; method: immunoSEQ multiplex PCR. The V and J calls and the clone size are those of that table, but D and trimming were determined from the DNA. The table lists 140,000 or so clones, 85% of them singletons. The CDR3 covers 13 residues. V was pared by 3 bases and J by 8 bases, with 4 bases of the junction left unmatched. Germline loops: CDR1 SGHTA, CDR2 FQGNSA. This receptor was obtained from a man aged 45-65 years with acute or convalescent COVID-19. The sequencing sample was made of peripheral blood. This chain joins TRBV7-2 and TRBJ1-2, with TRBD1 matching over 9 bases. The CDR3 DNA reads TGTGCCAGCAGCTTGGGACAGGGCAACGGCTACACCTTC. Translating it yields CASSLGQGNGYTF.